This record concerns one T cell receptor (beta chain) sequence. Its antigen is not known. The source of the sample is a study of T cells in Graves' hyperthyroidism and ophthalmopathy. Study observations and caveats: Stable hyperthyroidism and ophthalmopathy were separated using 13 V-J signatures. Blood also showed most of the thyroid clonotypes that were expanded above 0.001.

This CDR3 spans 14 amino acids. Trimming removed 6 bases at V and 4 bases at J, with 14 bases between. Germline CDR1 is SEHNR and CDR2 is FQNEAQ (reference sequence). Fresh 10 ml peripheral blood yielded PBMCs. TCR beta CDR3 regions were amplified from RNA transcripts. The TCR CDR3 first-round RT-PCR relied on the HTBI primer set. TCRdb ran MiXCR on the multiplex PCR reads and lists one entry per CDR3 protein. The table lists more than 550,000 distinct CDR3 sequences, about 18% of them singletons. The sequence derives from a man aged 45-60 years with Graves' hyperthyroidism. The genes are TRBV7-9 and TRBJ2-3; the D gene could be TRBD1 or TRBD2 (5 bases each). Sequencing was performed on blood. The CDR3 sequence: CASSRDQGADTQYF. In nucleotides, the CDR3 is TGTGCCAGCAGTAGGGACCAGGGAGCAGATACGCAGTATTTT.